This T cell receptor beta chain was identified during a study of T cell responses to AZD1222 COVID-19 vaccine (dated by TCRdb to the early 2020s). With respect to the entire study: TCR sequencing was performed for 230 to 250 trial participants, of whom roughly 200 were given two doses of AZD1222 and around 25 were given two doses of MenACWY control vaccine. Trial participants were enrolled by age into subgroups of 18-55, 56-69 and 70-plus years, and around 150, 29 and 61 TCR-sequenced participants, respectively, were included in these subgroups. What the research found in general, with its limitations: Participants were mostly white British and included more females than males, and it was suggested by the authors that clonal diversity may have been underestimated. Nearly half of unique spike-specific TCRs reportedly recognized epitopes outside regions mutated in the B.1.351 and B.1.1.7 variants. Conclusions about previously exposed vaccinees are limited because only five or six AZD1222 recipients were SARS-CoV-2 seropositive at baseline. In the small 56-69-year group, the increase in depth fell short of significance, most likely because of low power. Spike-specific TCR breadth and depth rose significantly after two AZD1222 doses compared with day 0 and with MenACWY recipients. Because no day 14 peak-response samples were available, the repertoires could be characterized only after the peak T cell response. CD4 TCRs associated with the vaccine covered the entire spike protein, and the dominant responses were in regions 160-218 and 743-854.

This clone was counted a single time. Its antigen target is currently unknown. Base qualities are not at hand, and no much larger clone is one base apart. The CDR3 regions of human TCRbeta chains were subjected to immunosequencing. Under the source paper's analysis protocol: TCRs in the repertoires were matched against a reference library of SARS-CoV-2-specific TCRs that had been generated with the MIRA antigen-specificity platform. Breadth was defined as the fraction of unique TCRs that were SARS-CoV-2-associated, and depth was defined as the fraction of total T cells that were SARS-CoV-2-associated. Using the MIRA data, each spike-specific TCR was mapped to the spike region that the TCR reacts to and placed in a CD4 or CD8 class. Log10-transformed breadth and depth values were compared by one-way ANOVA with Sidak's multiple comparisons tests. In its TCRdb copy, this immuneACCESS table keeps in-frame sequences only and misses some clones. Where compared with another copy, unresolved V genes explain less than half of these, and the others have no known cause. The V and J calls and clone size come from that table; D and trimming were worked out from the DNA. A total of around 190,000 clones appear in this sample, roughly 94% of them only once. The ten largest clones capture 1.6% of the sample.

Reading the label with the study, this specimen's time point is: about 28 days (+/-7) after the second vaccine dose. AZD1222 recipients with second doses at about 4 weeks or about 12 weeks were pooled, because spike-specific TCR depth and breadth did not differ between schedules. The vaccinee samples were drawn from two UK trials, COV001 and COV002, one of which was a single-blind randomized controlled phase 2/3 trial testing AZD1222 (ChAdOx1 nCoV-19) in healthy adults. For TCRbeta chain sequencing, PBMC samples were collected from trial participants at day 0 and at day 28 after the second dose. Between the V and J ends, shortened by 0 bases and 3 bases respectively, the junction contains 17 bases. The germline V gene encodes CDR1 SEHNR and CDR2 FQNEAQ (reference sequence). The cysteine opens and the phenylalanine closes a CDR3 of 18 amino acids. The only DNA kept is the CDR3, 54 bases in frame from the first base.

The rearranged segments are TRBV7-9 and TRBJ2-2, and possibly TRBD2, on 5 matching bases. The sequence was collected from an adult who received the AZD1222 COVID-19 vaccine. The material sequenced was peripheral blood, taken 28 days after the second AZD1222 dose. The CDR3 amino acid sequence is: CASSLAYGTLRDTGELFF. The nucleotides read TGTGCCAGCAGCTTAGCTTACGGCACCTTGAGGGACACCGGGGAGCTGTTTTTT.